A selection of T cell receptor beta chains follows, all from one sample in a study of blood T cell repertoires in COVID-19. Sequencing was performed with immunoSEQ multiplex PCR; in TCRdb, only in-frame clones are kept and a portion is missing. The top ten hold approximately 4% of the sample, which has hundreds of thousands of clones, roughly 90% seen once. The sequencing input was peripheral blood. Source of these receptors: a woman between 50 and 59 years old with active or convalescent COVID-19. CDR3s leave out the opening cysteine and the closing phenylalanine or tryptophan.

cdr3_aa j_call v_call
ASSIDRGYGYT TRBJ1-2 TRBV7-2
ASRHRGNLGYGYT TRBJ1-2 TRBV28
ASSLPTGLNTEAF TRBJ1-1 TRBV28
ASSPTGQGGNQPQH TRBJ1-5 TRBV6-2/TRBV6-3
ASSSDRTYEQY TRBJ2-7 TRBV6-5
ASSLAPPQSYEAF TRBJ1-1 TRBV5-5
ASSPRQGSYGYT TRBJ1-2 TRBV19
AIKEQGNGELF TRBJ2-2 TRBV10-3
ASSSVDTSETQY TRBJ2-5 TRBV5-4
ASSAPGDTEAF TRBJ1-1 TRBV28
ASSQEGGQYEQY TRBJ2-7 TRBV4-3
ASSQDLSSSGNTIY TRBJ1-3 TRBV4-2
ASTSFPGSRPNQPQH TRBJ1-5 TRBV19
ASSLGGGPPDTQY TRBJ2-3 TRBV7-9
ASSKQLNYEQY TRBJ2-7 TRBV7-9
ASSLFSSGRGLFGNTIY TRBJ1-3 TRBV27
ASSPPGQGLNYGYT TRBJ1-2 TRBV18
SATLGLNYGYT TRBJ1-2 TRBV29-1
ASSLYREGGNTIY TRBJ1-3 TRBV28
ASSIGGRDEQY TRBJ2-7 TRBV19
ASSQYGGQDYGYT TRBJ1-2 TRBV7-3
ASSQAGGTQSSSETQY TRBJ2-5 TRBV4-3
AISPGQGARSPKNEKLF TRBJ1-4 TRBV10-3
ASSLVPPRQGEDGYT TRBJ1-2 TRBV7-9
SAGLAPYEQY TRBJ2-7 TRBV29-1
AWTGTVNQPQH TRBJ1-5 TRBV30
AIGWASTDTQY TRBJ2-3 TRBV27
ASSFYGAGEFLSEAF TRBJ1-1 TRBV28
ASSQVLWGEDTYEQY TRBJ2-7 TRBV4-3
ASSLEGGAYNEQF TRBJ2-1 TRBV11-3
ASSEKGTVSNQPQH TRBJ1-5 TRBV2
ASSVTGQGTGEQY TRBJ2-7 TRBV19
ASSTMNTEAF TRBJ1-1 TRBV27
AITLDRDDTQY TRBJ2-3 TRBV10-3
ASSWLGLAGKYNEQF TRBJ2-1 TRBV5-1
ASSLGGGNQPQH TRBJ1-5 TRBV5-1
ASSLGRARGLAEAF TRBJ1-1 TRBV28
ASSLIPGGNTEAF TRBJ1-1 TRBV7-2
AAKQGTSTDTQY TRBJ2-3 TRBV10-3
ASRALAGGPQY TRBJ2-5 TRBV27
ASSLGTANTEAF TRBJ1-1 TRBV5-1
ASSEAVLAGSTDTQY TRBJ2-3 TRBV2